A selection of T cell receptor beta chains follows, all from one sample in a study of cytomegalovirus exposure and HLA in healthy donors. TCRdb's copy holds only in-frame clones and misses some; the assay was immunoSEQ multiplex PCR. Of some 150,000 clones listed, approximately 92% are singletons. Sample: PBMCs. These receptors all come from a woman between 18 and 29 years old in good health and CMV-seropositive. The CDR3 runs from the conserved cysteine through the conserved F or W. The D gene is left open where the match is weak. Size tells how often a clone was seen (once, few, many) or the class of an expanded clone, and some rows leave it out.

CDR3nt: TGTGCCAGCAGCCCCATACCGGGGAGTAATGAAGCTTTCTTT
CDR3aa: CASSPIPGSNEAFF
j_gene: TRBJ1-1
len: 14
d_gene: .
v_gene: TRBV11-2
abundance: once

CDR3nt: TGTGCCTGGGAAGACAGGGCTAATTCACCCCTCCACTTT
CDR3aa: CAWEDRANSPLHF
j_gene: TRBJ1-6
len: 13
d_gene: TRBD1
v_gene: TRBV30
abundance: few

CDR3nt: TGCAGTGCTAGATCGACTTACCAGTACTTC
CDR3aa: CSARSTYQYF
j_gene: TRBJ2-7
len: 10
d_gene: .
v_gene: TRBV20-1
abundance: .

CDR3nt: TGTGCCATCCTAGCGGGGGCCGAATCGAACACCGGGGAGCTGTTTTTT
CDR3aa: CAILAGAESNTGELFF
j_gene: TRBJ2-2
len: 16
d_gene: TRBD2
v_gene: TRBV10-3
abundance: .

CDR3nt: TGTGCCAGCAGCTCACTGACTAGCGGGGGCAGCACAGATACGCAGTATTTT
CDR3aa: CASSSLTSGGSTDTQYF
j_gene: TRBJ2-3
len: 17
d_gene: TRBD2
v_gene: TRBV7-2
abundance: .

CDR3nt: TGTGCCAGCAGCTCCGTTCAGGGGTGGGGCACAGATACGCAGTATTTT
CDR3aa: CASSSVQGWGTDTQYF
j_gene: TRBJ2-3
len: 16
d_gene: .
v_gene: TRBV5-5
abundance: .

CDR3nt: TGTGCCAGCTCACCGGTGGTGGCAGCGTCCACCGGGGAGCTGTTTTTT
CDR3aa: CASSPVVAASTGELFF
j_gene: TRBJ2-2
len: 16
d_gene: .
v_gene: TRBV18
abundance: few

CDR3nt: TGTGCCAGCAGACTCGACAGAAAAAATACCGGGGAGCTGTTTTTT
CDR3aa: CASRLDRKNTGELFF
j_gene: TRBJ2-2
len: 15
d_gene: .
v_gene: TRBV5-4
abundance: .

CDR3nt: TGTGCCAGCAGCGTAGGTGGGACACCTACGTTAGAGCAGTACTTC
CDR3aa: CASSVGGTPTLEQYF
j_gene: TRBJ2-7
len: 15
d_gene: .
v_gene: TRBV9
abundance: .

CDR3nt: TGTGCCAGCAGTTTATCGCCTCCCACAGGGACCTATGGCTACACCTTC
CDR3aa: CASSLSPPTGTYGYTF
j_gene: TRBJ1-2
len: 16
d_gene: .
v_gene: TRBV27
abundance: .

CDR3nt: TGCGCCAGCAGCCCGGTCGGGGGAGACGAGCAGTACTTC
CDR3aa: CASSPVGGDEQYF
j_gene: TRBJ2-7
len: 13
d_gene: .
v_gene: TRBV5-1
abundance: .

CDR3nt: TGCAGCGCAACCGGGACAGGCTCCTACGAGCAGTACTTC
CDR3aa: CSATGTGSYEQYF
j_gene: TRBJ2-7
len: 13
d_gene: TRBD1
v_gene: TRBV29-1
abundance: .

CDR3nt: TGTGCCAGCAGCCCAGGGTTCCCCGGGGGGTACGAGCAGTACTTC
CDR3aa: CASSPGFPGGYEQYF
j_gene: TRBJ2-7
len: 15
d_gene: TRBD2
v_gene: TRBV28
abundance: .

CDR3nt: TGTGCCAGCAGTCCCCGGGGGCAGGGGGTCGGCTACACCTTC
CDR3aa: CASSPRGQGVGYTF
j_gene: TRBJ1-2
len: 14
d_gene: TRBD1
v_gene: TRBV28
abundance: .

CDR3nt: TGTGCCATCAGTCCGGGGTCCTCCTACGAGCAGTACTTC
CDR3aa: CAISPGSSYEQYF
j_gene: TRBJ2-7
len: 13
d_gene: .
v_gene: TRBV10-3
abundance: .

CDR3nt: TGTGCCAGCAGCCAAGGTATGACAGGGGACACTGAAGCTTTCTTT
CDR3aa: CASSQGMTGDTEAFF
j_gene: TRBJ1-1
len: 15
d_gene: TRBD1
v_gene: TRBV4-2
abundance: .

CDR3nt: TGTGCCAGCAGCTTGGTGGGCCGAACCTACGAGCAGTACTTC
CDR3aa: CASSLVGRTYEQYF
j_gene: TRBJ2-7
len: 14
d_gene: .
v_gene: TRBV5-5
abundance: .

CDR3nt: TGTGCCAGTAGTCTGCCAGGGGCTGCAGATACGCAGTATTTT
CDR3aa: CASSLPGAADTQYF
j_gene: TRBJ2-3
len: 14
d_gene: .
v_gene: TRBV19
abundance: .

CDR3nt: TGTGCCAGCAGCCAAGATCGCTGGGGGGGGCTTAATGGCTACACCTTC
CDR3aa: CASSQDRWGGLNGYTF
j_gene: TRBJ1-2
len: 16
d_gene: .
v_gene: TRBV4-2
abundance: .

CDR3nt: TGCGCCAGCAGCTTGGGGACAGGGGAAGCCTACGAGCAGTACTTC
CDR3aa: CASSLGTGEAYEQYF
j_gene: TRBJ2-7
len: 15
d_gene: TRBD1
v_gene: TRBV5-1
abundance: .

CDR3nt: TGTGCCACCAGCCTACGAGACAGGGGGCCTGGAAACACCATATATTTT
CDR3aa: CATSLRDRGPGNTIYF
j_gene: TRBJ1-3
len: 16
d_gene: TRBD1
v_gene: TRBV15
abundance: .

CDR3nt: TGTGCCAGTAGTACCGAGGGAATTACTGGAAACACCATATATTTT
CDR3aa: CASSTEGITGNTIYF
j_gene: TRBJ1-3
len: 15
d_gene: .
v_gene: TRBV19
abundance: .

CDR3nt: TGCAGCGTTGGATACCGGACAGGACCATCCGAGCAGTACTTC
CDR3aa: CSVGYRTGPSEQYF
j_gene: TRBJ2-7
len: 14
d_gene: TRBD1
v_gene: TRBV29-1
abundance: .

CDR3nt: TGTGCCTCAGCGGGACGCTCGAGGGAGCAGTACTTC
CDR3aa: CASAGRSREQYF
j_gene: TRBJ2-7
len: 12
d_gene: TRBD2
v_gene: TRBV28
abundance: few

CDR3nt: TGTGCCAGCAGCGTAGGGGGAGCGGGGGTCTACAATGAGCAGTTCTTC
CDR3aa: CASSVGGAGVYNEQFF
j_gene: TRBJ2-1
len: 16
d_gene: TRBD2
v_gene: TRBV9
abundance: .